This T cell receptor beta chain was recovered during a study of cytomegalovirus exposure and HLA in healthy donors. General study findings and limits: Among TCR beta chains, those listed as cytomegalovirus-associated numbered under 200.

Primers: 60 Vbeta forward and 13 Jbeta reverse. The repertoire was sequenced with immunoSEQ multiplex PCR; TCRdb's copy has only in-frame clones and lacks some. Seen here are under 170,000 clones, more than 75% observed once, and the top ten hold about 4%. Trimming shortened V by 6 bases and J by 1 base, and 10 bases separated the two germline ends. The V gene's germline CDR1 is SQVTM and CDR2 ANQGSEA. The CDR3 contains 13 residues. Regarding this clone: Its antigen is currently unknown.

The chain joins TRBV29-1 to TRBJ1-5; D not resolved. The receptor was derived from a human donor in good health. Specimen: PBMCs. The CDR3 sequence: CSVRAGSNQPQHF. The CDR3 coding sequence is TGCAGCGTCCGGGCGGGGAGCAATCAGCCCCAGCATTTT.